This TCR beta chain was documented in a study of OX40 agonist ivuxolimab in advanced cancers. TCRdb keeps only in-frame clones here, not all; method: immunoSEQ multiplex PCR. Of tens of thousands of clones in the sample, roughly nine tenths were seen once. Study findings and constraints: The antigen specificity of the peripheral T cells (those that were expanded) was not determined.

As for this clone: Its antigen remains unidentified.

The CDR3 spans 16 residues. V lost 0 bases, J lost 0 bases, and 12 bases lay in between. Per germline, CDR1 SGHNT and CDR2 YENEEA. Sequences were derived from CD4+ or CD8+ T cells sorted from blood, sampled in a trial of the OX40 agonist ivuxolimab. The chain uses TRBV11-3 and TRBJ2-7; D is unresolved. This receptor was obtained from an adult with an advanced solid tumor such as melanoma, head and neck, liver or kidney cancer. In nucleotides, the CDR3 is TGTGCCAGCAGCTTAGAACCTCCCGACCGCTCCTACGAGCAGTACTTC. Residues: CASSLEPPDRSYEQYF.